This T cell receptor beta chain was sequenced during a study of identical twins. The CDR3 length is 12 residues. Germline assignment: CDR1 GTSNPN and CDR2 SVGIG (reference sequence). V shed 1 base and J shed 5 bases, with 8 bases lying between them. Study-level results: Insertion counts were lower in abundant cord blood beta clonotypes, a trend that memory repertoires did not show.

This clonotype has a handful of counts. Its antigen is unidentified. TCRdb fed the 5' RACE reads into MiXCR, producing one record per CDR3 protein. Counted here are roughly 350,000 distinct CDR3 sequences, around 9.7% occurring once; the ten biggest clones make up roughly 9%. The chain has TRBV30 and TRBJ1-1; D not certain. Source material: naive T cells sorted from blood. This clonotype was obtained from a woman aged 45 to 65 in good health. CDR3 sequence reads: CAWSAGFTEAFF. CDR3 in DNA: TGTGCCTGGAGTGCCGGGTTTACTGAAGCTTTCTTT.